This TCR beta chain was observed in a study of CD4 and CD8 cells across lung adenocarcinoma regions. CDR3 size: 14 residues. V shed 0 bases and J 3 bases; nucleotides not matched to a gene: 0. The germline gives CDR1 MRHNA, CDR2 SNTAGT. TCRdb fed the PCR reads into MiXCR, producing one record per CDR3 protein. The sample carries around 23,000 distinct CDR3 sequences, about 50% recorded once. This clonotype was seen many times. The sequenced sample consisted of CD8+ T cells from the center of a lung tumor. The J gene is TRBJ2-3, the V gene TRBV6-4; 7 bases agree with TRBD2. This sequence originates from a male donor with lung adenocarcinoma. The CD4 and CD8 labels of this study may be unreliable. Written as DNA, the CDR3 is TGTGCCAGCAGTGACTCGCGGGAGACAGATACGCAGTATTTT. It codes for CASSDSRETDTQYF.